The sequence of this TCR beta chain was determined in a study of control samples from healthy donors and cancer patients. The V end lost 0 bases, the J end lost 4 bases, and 12 bases lay between the germline ends. CDR1 LGHNA and CDR2 YNFKEQ come from the germline V gene. CDR3 size: 15 residues. Using immunoSEQ multiplex PCR, the repertoire was profiled, and TCRdb retains in-frame clones only, with some absent. The table includes 78,000 or so clones, about 88% detected once. J is TRBJ1-1 and V is TRBV4-2; TRBD1 might be the D (5 bases). This sequence originates from a woman between 50 and 59 years old in good health. The sequenced sample consisted of blood. CDR3 sequence: CASSQDPGVATEAFF. CDR3 DNA: TGTGCCAGCAGCCAAGACCCGGGGGTCGCCACTGAAGCTTTCTTT.